This paragraph covers one TCR beta chain sequence. What it recognizes is unknown. TCRdb re-called the 5' RACE reads and catalogs CDR3 proteins one per entry, DNA excluded. This sample lists roughly 160,000 distinct CDR3 sequences; its ten largest clones have roughly a fifth. The data were obtained in a study of T cells expressing NK-cell markers. For the study at large: Sorted CD3+CD56+NKG2C+, CD3+CD56+NKG2C- and CD3+CD56-NKG2C+ T cells supplied TCR beta repertoires.

Study outcomes and limitations: In a group of about six donors, dominant NKG2C+ clonotypes represented 1.0-7.0% of CD8+ T cells.

The CDR3 has 16 residues. Looked up from germline, CDR1 is LGHDT and CDR2 is YNNKEL (reference sequence). This receptor was identified in a man aged 18-70 years in good health. Material for sequencing was blood T cells: a sorted CD56 or NKG2C T cell subset, CD4+ or CD8+ T cells, or bulk PBMC T cells (not recorded which). The V call is TRBV3-1, the J call TRBJ2-7; the D gene TCRdb calls, TRBD2, cannot be checked with no DNA. The CDR3 here is CASSHPLAGGPNEQYF.